One sample yielded the 27 T cell receptor beta chains listed below, sequenced in a study of T cells in Graves' hyperthyroidism and ophthalmopathy. It was RNA transcripts that yielded the amplified TCR beta CDR3 regions. A first-round RT-PCR of the TCR CDR3 used the HTBI primer set. One entry per CDR3 protein, called by TCRdb with MiXCR from the multiplex PCR reads. The data hold some 180,000 distinct CDR3 sequences, with more than 15% observed a single time. Sequencing was performed on blood. Every receptor here comes from a woman in her forties or fifties with Graves' hyperthyroidism.

This clonotype was recorded many times. The chain has TRBV20-1 and TRBJ1-2, with D maybe TRBD1 (5 bases). The CDR3 runs 15 residues. V was trimmed by 3 bases and J by 1 base, leaving 15 bases between them. CDR1 is DFQATT and CDR2 is SNEGSKA in the germline V gene (reference sequence). The CDR3 reads CSARDSRGGNYGYTF. The DNA of the CDR3 is TGCAGTGCTAGGGATTCGCGGGGGGGTAACTATGGCTACACCTTC.

This clonotype came up many times. CDR3 nucleotides: TGCAGTGCCCTGACAGGGGCAGACACTGAAGCTTTCTTT. Translating it yields CSALTGADTEAFF. The J gene is TRBJ1-1, the V gene TRBV20-1; TRBD1 aligns across 8 bases. CDR1 is DFQATT, CDR2 SNEGSKA, per germline (reference sequence). This CDR3 comprises 13 residues. The ends lost 6 bases at V and 3 bases at J; junction bases unmatched: 6.

This clonotype was counted ten times or more. The chain is built from TRBV3-1 and TRBJ2-7, with 10 nucleotides matching TRBD2. Trimming cost V 4 bases and J 0 bases; bases outside gene matches: 3. The V gene's germline CDR1 is LGHDT and CDR2 YNNKEL (reference sequence). The CDR3 totals 15 residues. DNA for the CDR3: TGTGCCAGCAGCCCCCAGCGGGGGGGCTCCTACGAGCAGTACTTC. Its protein product is CASSPQRGGSYEQYF.

The chain has TRBV5-1 and TRBJ1-4, with 7 nucleotides matching TRBD1. Per the germline V gene, CDR1 is SGHRS and CDR2 is YFSETQ. Germline trimming cut 2 bases from V and 2 bases from J; bases unmatched to any gene: 6. CDR3 length equals 16 residues. The CDR3 reads CASSLTGVWTNEKLFF. DNA of the CDR3: TGCGCCAGCAGCTTAACAGGGGTTTGGACTAATGAAAAACTGTTTTTT.

Notes on this clonotype: A read error may explain this, as a much larger clone is one base away. The rearrangement uses TRBV7-9 and TRBJ2-3; D not certain. The length of the CDR3 is 14 residues. Deletions cut 2 bases from V and 7 bases from J, with 13 bases between. Germline assignment: CDR1 SEHNR and CDR2 FQNEAQ (reference sequence). CDR3 sequence: CASSLSVRANTQYF. Written as DNA, the CDR3 is TGTGCCAGCAGCTTAAGCGTTAGAGCGAATACGCAGTATTTT.

In its sample, this clonotype was seen many times. The rearrangement uses TRBV7-9 and TRBJ1-1; 8 nucleotides line up with TRBD1. In germline, CDR1 is SEHNR, CDR2 FQNEAQ (reference sequence). Trimming cost V 6 bases and J 4 bases; bases outside gene matches: 7. This CDR3 comprises 14 residues. The CDR3: CASRPRQGSTEAFF. Written as DNA, the CDR3 is TGTGCCAGCAGACCTAGACAGGGGAGCACTGAAGCTTTCTTT.

In its sample, this clonotype was seen many times. V usage is TRBV29-1 and J usage is TRBJ2-7, with TRBD1 matching 9 bases. V was pared by 7 bases and J by 8 bases, with 6 bases of the junction left unmatched. Germline V gene sequence: CDR1 SQVTM, CDR2 ANQGSEA. This CDR3 is built from 11 residues. In DNA form, the CDR3 reads TGCAGCGCTGGGACAGGGAGGCAGCAGTACTTC. This encodes CSAGTGRQQYF.

This clonotype was seen many times. The chain recombines TRBV12-5 with TRBJ1-1; D unclear. This CDR3 has 15 amino acids. V was clipped by 1 base and J by 4 bases, with 13 bases between them. Germline V gives CDR1 LGHNT, CDR2 FRNRAP. The CDR3 region is CASGLGVGSGTEAFF. The CDR3 DNA reads TGTGCTAGTGGTTTGGGCGTGGGGTCGGGCACTGAAGCTTTCTTT.

This sequence joins TRBV7-8 and TRBJ1-5; a weak D match, TRBD1 (6 bases). The CDR3 is 15 residues long. CDR1 is SGHVS, CDR2 FQNEAQ, per germline. Trimming cost V 5 bases and J 5 bases, with 16 bases left between them. The CDR3 here is CASSPGQFVDQPQHF. DNA of the CDR3: TGTGCCAGCAGCCCTGGACAGTTTGTGGATCAGCCCCAGCATTTT.

Points on this clonotype: This may come from a read error, since a much larger clone is one base off. V is TRBV11-3 and J is TRBJ2-3; 9 bases fit TRBD2. Germline trimming cut 3 bases from V and 5 bases from J; bases unmatched to any gene: 12. This CDR3 comprises 17 residues. CDR1 is SGHNT, CDR2 YENEEA, per germline. The CDR3 coding sequence is TGTGCCAGCAGCTTCTGTAAGCGGGGGGAAGGCATAGATACGCAGTATTTT. Its translation: CASSFCKRGEGIDTQYF.

There are many counts of this clonotype. The rearrangement uses TRBV3-1 and TRBJ2-3, with a possible D match to TRBD1 (6 bases). V was cut by 6 bases and J by 7 bases, with 14 bases left in between. In germline, CDR1 is LGHDT, CDR2 YNNKEL (reference sequence). This CDR3 has 13 residues. The DNA for the CDR3 is TGTGCCAGCAGGGAGACAGGCTGGAATACGCAGTATTTT. Amino acids: CASRETGWNTQYF.

This rearrangement joins TRBV30 to TRBJ2-3; 8 positions match TRBD2. CDR1 is GTSNPN, CDR2 SVGIG, per germline (reference sequence). J was trimmed by 5 bases and V by 1 base; bases with no gene match: 2. This CDR3 contains 13 residues. The CDR3, as DNA: TGTGCCTGGAGTGGGACTAGCCGAGATACGCAGTATTTT. Encoded protein: CAWSGTSRDTQYF.

Ten or more counts support this clonotype. The V gene is TRBV18, the J gene TRBJ2-7; D call uncertain. Trimming stripped 1 base from V and 6 bases from J, with 13 bases between. CDR1 KGHSH and CDR2 LQKENI come from the germline V gene. The length of the CDR3 is 14 residues. The CDR3 DNA is TGTGCCAGCTCACCACGGGTACGGCCCTCCGAGCAGTACTTC. Protein: CASSPRVRPSEQYF. The variable domain in full, completed from reference TRBV18 and TRBJ2-7, reads NAGVMQNPRHLVRRRGQEARLRCSPMKGHSHVYWYRQLPEEGLKFMVYLQKENIIDESGMPKERFSAEFPKEGPSILRIQQVVRGDSAAYFCASSPRVRPSEQYFGPGTRLTVT.

This clonotype was observed at least ten times. The CDR3 is CASSLSAGASGSNEQFF. The CDR3 nucleotides read TGTGCCAGCAGTTTATCGGCTGGGGCTAGCGGGAGCAATGAGCAGTTCTTC. This chain joins TRBV27 and TRBJ2-1; 10 bases fit TRBD2. The J segment lost 6 bases and the V segment lost 0 bases, leaving 8 bases of the junction unmatched. The CDR3 runs to 17 residues. Germline values: CDR1 MNHEY, CDR2 SMNVEV (reference sequence).

The rearrangement uses TRBV4-3 and TRBJ1-1; D might be TRBD1 (6 bases). The CDR3 runs 15 residues. Looked up from germline, CDR1 is LGHNA and CDR2 is YSLEER. V dropped 4 bases and J dropped 3 bases, with 15 bases sitting between them. Here the CDR3 DNA reads TGCGCCAGCAGCCGTACCGGGACAACCTACACTGAAGCTTTCTTT. Amino acids: CASSRTGTTYTEAFF.

This clonotype was observed at least ten times. The chain is built from TRBV25-1 and TRBJ2-1; the D is unclear. V gave up 7 bases and J gave up 7 bases, with 14 bases separating them. Germline V gene lookup returns CDR1 MGHDK and CDR2 SYGVNS. CDR3 length: 13 amino acids. CDR3 protein: CASKARAHNEQFF. The CDR3 region has the DNA TGTGCCAGCAAGGCGAGAGCCCATAATGAGCAGTTCTTC.

This clonotype appeared many times. The V call is TRBV5-1, the J call TRBJ2-1; 7 bases map to TRBD1. V lost 2 bases and J lost 4; bases outside the gene matches: 6. This CDR3 comprises 15 residues. Germline V gene lookup returns CDR1 SGHRS and CDR2 YFSETQ. CDR3 amino acids: CASSLNRGKYNEQFF. CDR3 in DNA: TGCGCCAGCAGCTTAAACAGGGGAAAATACAATGAGCAGTTCTTC. Combining the CDR3 with reference TRBV5-1 and TRBJ2-1 gives the whole variable domain KAGVTQTPRYLIKTRGQQVTLSCSPISGHRSVSWYQQTPGQGLQFLFEYFSETQRNKGNFPGRFSGRQFSNSRSEMNVSTLELGDSALYLCASSLNRGKYNEQFFGPGTRLTVL.

This sequence joins TRBV7-9 and TRBJ1-2; 7 bases line up with TRBD1. The ends lost 6 bases at V and 3 bases at J; junction bases unmatched: 10. The CDR3 runs to 15 residues. The germline V gene has CDR1 SEHNR and CDR2 FQNEAQ (reference sequence). The CDR3 DNA sequence: TGTGCCAGCAGAACAACCGGGACAGATGACTATGGCTACACCTTC. It is translated as CASRTTGTDDYGYTF.

The table lists this clonotype with many counts. As DNA, the CDR3 is TGTGCCAGCTCACTGAGGGCGGCAGATACGCAGTATTTT. This translates into CASSLRAADTQYF. The chain combines TRBV18 with TRBJ2-3; a weak D match, TRBD2 (5 bases). Germline loops: CDR1 KGHSH, CDR2 LQKENI. V lost 4 bases to trimming and J lost 4 bases, with 9 bases between them. CDR3 size: 13 residues. The full variable domain, in which reference TRBV18 and TRBJ2-3 provide the parts outside the CDR3, is NAGVMQNPRHLVRRRGQEARLRCSPMKGHSHVYWYRQLPEEGLKFMVYLQKENIIDESGMPKERFSAEFPKEGPSILRIQQVVRGDSAAYFCASSLRAADTQYFGPGTRLTVL.

This clonotype was seen repeatedly, ten times or more. The CDR3 nucleotides read TGTGCCAGCAGCGACCAACTAGCGGGGGGCCTGAACACCGGGGAGCTGTTTTTT. This translates into CASSDQLAGGLNTGELFF. The chain couples TRBV11-2 to TRBJ2-2, with 12 bases fitting TRBD2. Germline loops: CDR1 SGHAT, CDR2 FQNNGV. After removal of 5 bases from V and 1 base from J, the junction contained 8 bases not matched to a gene. The CDR3 is 18 amino acids.

The chain recombines TRBV5-1 with TRBJ2-7, with 8 bases lining up with TRBD1. V shed 5 bases and J 3 bases; nucleotides not matched to a gene: 10. There are 15 residues in the CDR3. The germline gives CDR1 SGHRS, CDR2 YFSETQ. CDR3 region: CASRIGDRLIYEQYF. DNA for the CDR3: TGCGCCAGCAGAATAGGGGACAGGTTGATCTACGAGCAGTACTTC.

This chain links TRBV3-1 with TRBJ2-5; the D gene is possibly TRBD1 (6 bases). Between the trimmed V and J ends, which lost 2 bases and 3 bases, there was a span of 16 bases. This CDR3 region has 16 residues. Germline V gives CDR1 LGHDT, CDR2 YNNKEL (reference sequence). The CDR3 DNA sequence: TGTGCCAGCAGCCAACTTACAGGGTGGGCTAAAGAGACCCAGTACTTC. Translation gives CASSQLTGWAKETQYF.

This clonotype has ten or more counts. This chain connects TRBV18 to TRBJ1-5; possibly TRBD1 for D (5 bases). The germline V gene encodes CDR1 KGHSH and CDR2 LQKENI. V lost 3 bases and J lost 3, with 9 bases in between. The CDR3 runs 14 residues. The CDR3 DNA reads TGTGCCAGCTCACCGTTGGGGCTCAATCAGCCCCAGCATTTT. Translating it yields CASSPLGLNQPQHF.

This clonotype showed up many times. The chain couples TRBV7-9 to TRBJ1-2; D not resolved. Germline V gives CDR1 SEHNR, CDR2 FQNEAQ (reference sequence). This CDR3 has 12 residues. V lost 5 bases and J 4 bases, leaving 8 bases between the germline ends. CDR3 in amino acids: CASSPEVYGYTF. CDR3 DNA sequence: TGTGCCAGCAGCCCTGAGGTCTATGGCTACACCTTC.

This clonotype was counted at least ten times. The chain recombines TRBV2 with TRBJ2-5; 8 bases align to TRBD2. The V and J ends lost 7 bases and 4 bases, in that order; junction bases with no gene match: 5. Germline values: CDR1 SNHLY, CDR2 FYNNEI. CDR3 size: 13 residues. CDR3 residues: CASTLRGVETQYF. In nucleotides, the CDR3 is TGTGCCAGCACTCTGCGGGGGGTAGAGACCCAGTACTTC.

The genes are TRBV4-3 and TRBJ1-2; 12 positions agree with TRBD1. J gave up 8 bases and V 4 bases, and 8 bases lay outside the gene matches. Germline CDR1 LGHNA, CDR2 YSLEER. This CDR3 spans 15 amino acids. CDR3 in DNA: TGCGCCAGCAGCCGATCGGGACAGGGGGCTGGAGGCTACACCTTC. It specifies CASSRSGQGAGGYTF.

With regard to this clonotype: The junction differs from germline at one of its ends, possibly a read error. The chain combines TRBV28 with TRBJ2-7, with D perhaps matching TRBD1 (7 bases). The CDR3 is made up of 17 amino acids. Germline CDR1 reads MDHEN; CDR2 reads SYDVKM. The chain's CDR3 is CASSSFLEGARPYGQYF. The CDR3 DNA sequence: TGTGCCAGCAGTTCCTTTTTGGAGGGGGCGAGGCCCTACGGGCAGTACTTC. Full variable domain (outside the CDR3, taken from reference TRBV28 and TRBJ2-7): DVKVTQSSRYLVKRTGEKVFLECVQDMDHENMFWYRQDPGLGLRLIYFSYDVKMKEKGDIPEGYSVSREKKERFSLILESASTNQTSMYLCASSSFLEGARPYGQYFGPGTRLTVT.